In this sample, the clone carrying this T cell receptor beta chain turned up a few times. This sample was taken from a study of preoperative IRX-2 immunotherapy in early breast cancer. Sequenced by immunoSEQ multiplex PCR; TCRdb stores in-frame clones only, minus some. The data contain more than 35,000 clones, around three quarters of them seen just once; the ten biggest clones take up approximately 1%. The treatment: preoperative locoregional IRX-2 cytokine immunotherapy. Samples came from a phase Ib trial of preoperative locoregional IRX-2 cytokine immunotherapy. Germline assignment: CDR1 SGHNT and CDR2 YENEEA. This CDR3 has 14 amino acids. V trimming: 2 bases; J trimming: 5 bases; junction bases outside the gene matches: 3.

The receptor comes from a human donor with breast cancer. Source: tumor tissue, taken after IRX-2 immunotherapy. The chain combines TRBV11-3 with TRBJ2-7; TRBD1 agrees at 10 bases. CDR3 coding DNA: TGTGCCAGCAGCTTAAGGGACAGGGGCCACGAGCAGTACTTC. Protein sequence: CASSLRDRGHEQYF. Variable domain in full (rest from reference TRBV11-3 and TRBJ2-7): EAGVVQSPRYKIIEKKQPVAFWCNPISGHNTLYWYLQNLGQGPELLIRYENEEAVDDSQLPKDRFSAERLKGVDSTLKIQPAELGDSAVYLCASSLRDRGHEQYFGPGTRLTVT.